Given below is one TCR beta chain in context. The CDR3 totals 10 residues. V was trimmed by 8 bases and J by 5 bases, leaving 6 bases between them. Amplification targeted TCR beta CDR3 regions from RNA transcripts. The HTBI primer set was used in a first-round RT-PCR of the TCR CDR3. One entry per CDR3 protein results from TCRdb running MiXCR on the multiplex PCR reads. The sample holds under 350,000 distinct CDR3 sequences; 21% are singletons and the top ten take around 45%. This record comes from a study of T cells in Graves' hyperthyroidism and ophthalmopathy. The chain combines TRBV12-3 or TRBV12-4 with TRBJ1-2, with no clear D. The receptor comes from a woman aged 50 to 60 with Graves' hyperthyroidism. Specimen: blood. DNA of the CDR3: TGTGCCAGCGGGTCTTATGGCTACACCTTC. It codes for CASGSYGYTF.